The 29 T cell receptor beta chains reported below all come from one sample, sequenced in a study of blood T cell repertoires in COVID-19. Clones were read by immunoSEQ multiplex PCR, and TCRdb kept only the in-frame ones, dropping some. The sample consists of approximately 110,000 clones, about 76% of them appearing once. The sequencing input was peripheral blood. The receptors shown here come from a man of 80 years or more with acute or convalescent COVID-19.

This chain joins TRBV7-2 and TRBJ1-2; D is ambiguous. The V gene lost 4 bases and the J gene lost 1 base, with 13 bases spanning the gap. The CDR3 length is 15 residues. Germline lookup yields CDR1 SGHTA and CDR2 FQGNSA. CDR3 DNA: TGTGCCAGCAGCTCCCCGACGTGGAGTAACTATGGCTACACCTTC. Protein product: CASSSPTWSNYGYTF.

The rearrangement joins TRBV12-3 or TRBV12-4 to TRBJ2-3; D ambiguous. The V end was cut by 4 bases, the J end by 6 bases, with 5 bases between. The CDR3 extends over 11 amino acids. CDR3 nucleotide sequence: TGTGCCAGCAGTTCGTCGGATACGCAGTATTTT. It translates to CASSSSDTQYF.

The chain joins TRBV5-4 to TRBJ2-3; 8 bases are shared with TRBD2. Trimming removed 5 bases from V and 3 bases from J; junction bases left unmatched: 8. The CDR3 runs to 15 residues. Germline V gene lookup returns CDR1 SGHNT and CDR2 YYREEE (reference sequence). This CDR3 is CASSLAGSVTDTQYF. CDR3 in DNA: TGTGCCAGCAGTTTAGCGGGATCCGTTACAGATACGCAGTATTTT. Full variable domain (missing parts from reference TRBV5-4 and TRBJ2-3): ETGVTQSPTHLIKTRGQQVTLRCSSQSGHNTVSWYQQALGQGPQFIFQYYREEENGRGNFPPRFSGLQFPNYSSELNVNALELDDSALYLCASSLAGSVTDTQYFGPGTRLTVL.

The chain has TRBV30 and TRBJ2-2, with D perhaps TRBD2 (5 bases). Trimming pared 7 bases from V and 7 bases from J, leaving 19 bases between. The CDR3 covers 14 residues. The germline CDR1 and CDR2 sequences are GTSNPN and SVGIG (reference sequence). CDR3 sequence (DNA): TGTGCCTTGACTCGAGGGATCCAACTCGGGGAGCTGTTTTTT. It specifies CALTRGIQLGELFF.

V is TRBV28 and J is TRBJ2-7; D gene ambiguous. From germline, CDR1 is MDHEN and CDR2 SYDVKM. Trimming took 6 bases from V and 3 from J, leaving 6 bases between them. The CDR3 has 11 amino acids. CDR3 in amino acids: CASRSRYEQYF. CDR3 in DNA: TGTGCCAGCAGGTCCCGCTACGAGCAGTACTTC.

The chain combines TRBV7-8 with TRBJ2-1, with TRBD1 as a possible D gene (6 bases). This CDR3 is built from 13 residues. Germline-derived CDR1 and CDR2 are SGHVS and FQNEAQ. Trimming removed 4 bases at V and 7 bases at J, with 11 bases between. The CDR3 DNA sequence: TGTGCCAGCAGCTATCCACAGGGAAATGAGCAGTTCTTC. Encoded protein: CASSYPQGNEQFF.

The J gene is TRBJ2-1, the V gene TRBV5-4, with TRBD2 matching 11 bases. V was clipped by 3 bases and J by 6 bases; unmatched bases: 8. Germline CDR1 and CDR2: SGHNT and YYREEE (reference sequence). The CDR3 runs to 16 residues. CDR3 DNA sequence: TGTGCCAGCAGCTCGGACCCGGGACTAGCGGCCAATGAGCAGTTCTTC. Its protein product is CASSSDPGLAANEQFF.

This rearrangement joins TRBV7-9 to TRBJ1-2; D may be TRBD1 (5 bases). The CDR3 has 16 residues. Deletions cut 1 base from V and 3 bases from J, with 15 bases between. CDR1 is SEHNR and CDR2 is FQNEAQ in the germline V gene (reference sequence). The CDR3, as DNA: TGTGCCAGCAGCTTAGGGTTGGGCAGGGAGGACTATGGCTACACCTTC. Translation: CASSLGLGREDYGYTF. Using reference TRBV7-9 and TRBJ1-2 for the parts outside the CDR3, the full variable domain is DTGVSQNPRHKITKRGQNVTFRCDPISEHNRLYWYRQTLGQGPEFLTYFQNEAQLEKSRLLSDRFSAERPKGSFSTLEIQRTEQGDSAMYLCASSLGLGREDYGYTFGSGTRLTVV.

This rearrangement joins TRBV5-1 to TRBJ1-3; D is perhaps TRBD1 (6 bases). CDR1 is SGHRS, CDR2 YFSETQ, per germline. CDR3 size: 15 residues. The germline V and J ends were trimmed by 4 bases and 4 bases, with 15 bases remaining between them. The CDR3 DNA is TGCGCCAGCAGCCTCGGGGGGGCTAAAGGAAACACCATATATTTT. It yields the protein CASSLGGAKGNTIYF.

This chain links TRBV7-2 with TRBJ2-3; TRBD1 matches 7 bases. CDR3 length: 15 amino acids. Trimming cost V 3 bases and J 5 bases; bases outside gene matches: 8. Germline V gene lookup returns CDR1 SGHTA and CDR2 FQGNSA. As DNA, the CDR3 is TGTGCCAGCAGCTTGCTTTCGACAGGGAGAGATACGCAGTATTTT. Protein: CASSLLSTGRDTQYF. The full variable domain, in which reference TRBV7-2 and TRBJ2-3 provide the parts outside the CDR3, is GAGVSQSPSNKVTEKGKDVELRCDPISGHTALYWYRQSLGQGLEFLIYFQGNSAPDKSGLPSDRFSAERTGGSVSTLTIQRTQQEDSAVYLCASSLLSTGRDTQYFGPGTRLTVL.

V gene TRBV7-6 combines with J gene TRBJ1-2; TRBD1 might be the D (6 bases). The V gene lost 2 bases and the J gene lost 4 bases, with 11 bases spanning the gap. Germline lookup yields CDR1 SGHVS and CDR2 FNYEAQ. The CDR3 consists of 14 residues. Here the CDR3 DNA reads TGTGCCAGCAGCTTAAACAGGGCCGGCTATGGCTACACCTTC. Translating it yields CASSLNRAGYGYTF.

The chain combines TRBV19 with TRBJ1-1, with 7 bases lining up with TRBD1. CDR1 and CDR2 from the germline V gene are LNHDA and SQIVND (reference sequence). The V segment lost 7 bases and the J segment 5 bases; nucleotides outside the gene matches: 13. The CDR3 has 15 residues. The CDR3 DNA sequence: TGTGCCAGTATCCACGGAGGGGGCTGGGAAACTGAAGCTTTCTTT. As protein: CASIHGGGWETEAFF. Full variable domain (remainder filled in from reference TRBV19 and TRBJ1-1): DGGITQSPKYLFRKEGQNVTLSCEQNLNHDAMYWYRQDPGQGLRLIYYSQIVNDFQKGDIAEGYSVSREKKESFPLTVTSAQKNPTAFYLCASIHGGGWETEAFFGQGTRLTVV.

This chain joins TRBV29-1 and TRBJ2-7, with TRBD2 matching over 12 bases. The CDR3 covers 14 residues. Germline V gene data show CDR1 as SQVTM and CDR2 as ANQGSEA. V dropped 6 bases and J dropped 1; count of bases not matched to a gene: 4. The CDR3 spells CSVGLAGLSYEQYF. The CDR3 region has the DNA TGCAGCGTCGGACTAGCGGGACTGTCCTACGAGCAGTACTTC.

This chain's CDR3 is CASSLTAVNTEAFF. In DNA, the CDR3 is TGTGCCAGCAGCTTAACGGCTGTGAACACTGAAGCTTTCTTT. The chain carries TRBV7-3 and TRBJ1-1; D is uncertain. The CDR3 runs to 14 residues. With 0 bases removed from V and 0 bases from J, the gap between germline ends came to 5 bases. The germline V gene has CDR1 SGHTA and CDR2 FQGTGA.

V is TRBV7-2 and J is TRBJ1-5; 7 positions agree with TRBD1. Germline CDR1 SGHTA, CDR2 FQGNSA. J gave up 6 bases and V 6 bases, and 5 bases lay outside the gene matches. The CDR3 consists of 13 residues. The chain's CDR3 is CASRLNRGQPQHF. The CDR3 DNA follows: TGTGCCAGCAGGTTAAACAGGGGTCAGCCCCAGCATTTT. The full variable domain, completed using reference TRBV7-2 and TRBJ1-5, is GAGVSQSPSNKVTEKGKDVELRCDPISGHTALYWYRQSLGQGLEFLIYFQGNSAPDKSGLPSDRFSAERTGGSVSTLTIQRTQQEDSAVYLCASRLNRGQPQHFGDGTRLSIL.

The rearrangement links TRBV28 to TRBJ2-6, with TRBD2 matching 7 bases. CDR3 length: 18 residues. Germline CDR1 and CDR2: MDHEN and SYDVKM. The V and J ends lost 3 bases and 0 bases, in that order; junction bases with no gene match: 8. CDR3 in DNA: TGTGCCAGCAGTTTTAGTTACGGGGGGTCCTCTGGGGCCAACGTCCTGACTTTC. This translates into CASSFSYGGSSGANVLTF.

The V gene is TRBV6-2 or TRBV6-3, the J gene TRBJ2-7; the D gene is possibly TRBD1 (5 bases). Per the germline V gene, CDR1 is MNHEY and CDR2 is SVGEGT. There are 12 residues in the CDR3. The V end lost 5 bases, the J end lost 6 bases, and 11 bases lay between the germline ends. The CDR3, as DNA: TGTGCCAGCAGTCGCCAGGGTCCCGAGCAGTACTTC. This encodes CASSRQGPEQYF.

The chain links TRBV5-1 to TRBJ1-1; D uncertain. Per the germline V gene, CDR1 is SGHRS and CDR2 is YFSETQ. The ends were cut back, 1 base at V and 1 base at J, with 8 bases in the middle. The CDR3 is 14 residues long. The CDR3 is CASSLSGGNTEAFF. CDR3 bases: TGCGCCAGCAGCTTGTCAGGAGGGAACACTGAAGCTTTCTTT.

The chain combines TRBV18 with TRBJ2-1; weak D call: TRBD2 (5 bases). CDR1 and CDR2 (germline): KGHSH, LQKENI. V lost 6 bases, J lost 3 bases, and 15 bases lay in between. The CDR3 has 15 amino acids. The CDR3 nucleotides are TGTGCCAGCTCGCCGGGTCTGGGGAGCTACAATGAGCAGTTCTTC. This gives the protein CASSPGLGSYNEQFF.

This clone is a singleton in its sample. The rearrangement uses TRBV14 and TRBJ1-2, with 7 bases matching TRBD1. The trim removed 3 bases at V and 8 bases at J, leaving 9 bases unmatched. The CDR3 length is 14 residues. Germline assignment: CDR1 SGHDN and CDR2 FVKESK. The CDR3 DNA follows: TGTGCCAGCAGCCACCGACAGGGATACTGGGGCTACACCTTC. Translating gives CASSHRQGYWGYTF.

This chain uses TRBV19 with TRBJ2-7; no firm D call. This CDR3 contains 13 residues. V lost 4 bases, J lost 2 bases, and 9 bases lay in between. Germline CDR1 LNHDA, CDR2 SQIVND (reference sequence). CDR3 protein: CASSRTHTYEQYF. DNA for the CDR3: TGTGCCAGTAGTAGAACTCATACCTACGAGCAGTACTTC. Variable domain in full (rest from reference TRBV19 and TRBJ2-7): DGGITQSPKYLFRKEGQNVTLSCEQNLNHDAMYWYRQDPGQGLRLIYYSQIVNDFQKGDIAEGYSVSREKKESFPLTVTSAQKNPTAFYLCASSRTHTYEQYFGPGTRLTVT.

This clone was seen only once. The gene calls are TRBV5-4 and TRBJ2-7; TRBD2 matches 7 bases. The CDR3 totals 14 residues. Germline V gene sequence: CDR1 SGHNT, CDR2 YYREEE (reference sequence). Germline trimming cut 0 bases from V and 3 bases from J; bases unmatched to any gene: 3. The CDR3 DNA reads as TGTGCCAGCAGCTTGGATGGGACTATCTACGAGCAGTACTTC. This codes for CASSLDGTIYEQYF.

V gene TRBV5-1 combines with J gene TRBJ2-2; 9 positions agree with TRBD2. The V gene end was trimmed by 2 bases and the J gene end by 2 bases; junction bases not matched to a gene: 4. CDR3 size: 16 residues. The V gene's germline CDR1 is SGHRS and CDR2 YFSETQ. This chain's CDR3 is CASSFMTSGNTGELFF. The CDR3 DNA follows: TGCGCCAGCAGCTTCATGACTAGCGGTAACACCGGGGAGCTGTTTTTT.

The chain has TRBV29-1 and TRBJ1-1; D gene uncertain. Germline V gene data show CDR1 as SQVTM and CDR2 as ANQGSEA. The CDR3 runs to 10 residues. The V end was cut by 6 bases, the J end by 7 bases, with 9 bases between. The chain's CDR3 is CSVWRSEAFF. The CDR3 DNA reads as TGCAGCGTGTGGCGGAGTGAAGCTTTCTTT.

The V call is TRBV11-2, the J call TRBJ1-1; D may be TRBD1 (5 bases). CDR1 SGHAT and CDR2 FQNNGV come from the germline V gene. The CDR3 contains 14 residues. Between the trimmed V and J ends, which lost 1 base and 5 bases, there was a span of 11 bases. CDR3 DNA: TGTGCCAGCAGCTTAGGGGGCTTTAGAACTGAAGCTTTCTTT. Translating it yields CASSLGGFRTEAFF.

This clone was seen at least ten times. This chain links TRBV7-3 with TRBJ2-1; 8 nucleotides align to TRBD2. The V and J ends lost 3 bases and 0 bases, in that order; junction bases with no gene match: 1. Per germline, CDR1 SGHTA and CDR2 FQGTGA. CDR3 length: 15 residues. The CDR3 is CASSLGTSSYNEQFF. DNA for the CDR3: TGTGCCAGCAGCTTGGGGACTAGCTCCTACAATGAGCAGTTCTTC.

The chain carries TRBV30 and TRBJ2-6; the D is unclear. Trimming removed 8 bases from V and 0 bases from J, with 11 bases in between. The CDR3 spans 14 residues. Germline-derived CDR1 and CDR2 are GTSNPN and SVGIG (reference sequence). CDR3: CATYHRSGANVLTF. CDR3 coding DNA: TGTGCCACTTACCACCGCTCTGGGGCCAACGTCCTGACTTTC.

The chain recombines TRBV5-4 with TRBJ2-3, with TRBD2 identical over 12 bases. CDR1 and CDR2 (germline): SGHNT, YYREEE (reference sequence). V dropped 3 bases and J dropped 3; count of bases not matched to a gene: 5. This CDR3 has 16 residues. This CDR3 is CASSSRLAGVTDTQYF. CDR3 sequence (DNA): TGTGCCAGCAGCTCCCGACTAGCGGGAGTGACAGATACGCAGTATTTT.

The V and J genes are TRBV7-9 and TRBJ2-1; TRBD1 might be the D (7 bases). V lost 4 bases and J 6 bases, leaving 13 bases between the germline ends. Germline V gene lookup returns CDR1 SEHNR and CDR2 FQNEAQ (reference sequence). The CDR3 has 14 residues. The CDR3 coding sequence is TGTGCCAGCAGCTCCCAGGGGGGTAGCAATGAGCAGTTCTTC. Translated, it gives CASSSQGGSNEQFF.